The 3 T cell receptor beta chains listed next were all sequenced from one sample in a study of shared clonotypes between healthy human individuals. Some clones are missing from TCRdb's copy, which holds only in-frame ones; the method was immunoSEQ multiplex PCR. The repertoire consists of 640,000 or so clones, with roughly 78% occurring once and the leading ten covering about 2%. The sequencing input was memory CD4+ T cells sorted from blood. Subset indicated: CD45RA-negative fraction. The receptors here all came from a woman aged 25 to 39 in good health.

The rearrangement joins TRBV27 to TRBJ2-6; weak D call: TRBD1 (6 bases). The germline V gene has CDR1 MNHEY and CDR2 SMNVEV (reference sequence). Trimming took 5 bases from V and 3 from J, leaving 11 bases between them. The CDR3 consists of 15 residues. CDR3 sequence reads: CASSPRGYGANVLTF. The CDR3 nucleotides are TGTGCCAGCAGTCCCAGGGGATATGGGGCCAACGTCCTGACTTTC.

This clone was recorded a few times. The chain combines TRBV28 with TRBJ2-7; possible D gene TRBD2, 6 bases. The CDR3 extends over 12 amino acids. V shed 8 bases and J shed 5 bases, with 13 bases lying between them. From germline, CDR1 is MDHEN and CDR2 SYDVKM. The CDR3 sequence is CASGGDLDEQYF. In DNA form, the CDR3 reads TGTGCCAGCGGCGGGGATCTGGACGAGCAGTACTTC.

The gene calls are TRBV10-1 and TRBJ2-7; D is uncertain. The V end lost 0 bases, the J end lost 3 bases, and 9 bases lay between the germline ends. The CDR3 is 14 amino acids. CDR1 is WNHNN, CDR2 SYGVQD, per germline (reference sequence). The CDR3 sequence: CASSESRVVYEQYF. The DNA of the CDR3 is TGCGCCAGCAGTGAGTCAAGGGTCGTCTACGAGCAGTACTTC.